This passage covers 18 T cell receptor beta chains from one sample sequenced in a study of shared clonotypes between healthy human individuals. The method was immunoSEQ multiplex PCR; TCRdb's version includes in-frame clones alone and lacks a portion of them. The sample lists some 96,000 clones, less than 60% occurring once. Material for sequencing was PBMCs. The receptors derive from a woman in her thirties or forties in good health. Some clones in this sample may be carry-over from other donors' samples.

This clone was seen at least ten times. This chain links TRBV15 with TRBJ1-2, with D uncertain. Trimming left V 2 bases short and J 12 bases short, with 22 bases between. The germline CDR1 and CDR2 sequences are LNHNV and YYDKDF (reference sequence). The CDR3 spans 15 residues. The CDR3 loop reads CATSRPEEGNYCHTF. CDR3 coding DNA: TGTGCCACCAGCAGACCCGAGGAGGGAAACTATTGCCACACCTTC.

This clone was counted ten times or more. V is TRBV5-1 and J is TRBJ2-7, with a tentative D call TRBD2 (5 bases). CDR3 length: 13 amino acids. The germline V gene has CDR1 SGHRS and CDR2 YFSETQ. V gave up 2 bases and J gave up 0 bases, with 6 bases separating them. The CDR3 DNA sequence: TGCGCCAGCAGCTTCGGGGACTCCTACGAGCAGTACTTC. The encoded protein is CASSFGDSYEQYF.

This chain uses TRBV4-1 with TRBJ2-5; D might be TRBD2 (6 bases). The J call may be incorrect, as the DNA end agrees better with TRBJ2-7. The CDR3 has 16 residues. From germline, CDR1 is MGHRA and CDR2 YSYEKL. The CDR3 region has the DNA TGCGCCAGCAGCCAACATGGGGGGATGGGCTCCTACGAGCAGTACTTC. Protein product: CASSQHGGMGSYEQYF.

The rearrangement joins TRBV7-9 to TRBJ2-1; 7 positions agree with TRBD2. The CDR3 consists of 13 residues. Trimming at V came to 2 bases and at J to 10 bases, leaving 5 bases not matched to a gene. CDR1 SEHNR and CDR2 FQNEAQ come from the germline V gene (reference sequence). The CDR3 reads CASSLTPGLEQFF. The CDR3 region has the DNA TGTGCCAGCAGCTTAACCCCGGGACTAGAGCAGTTCTTC.

The rearrangement joins TRBV2 to TRBJ1-3; 7 nucleotides line up with TRBD1. Looked up from germline, CDR1 is SNHLY and CDR2 is FYNNEI. V dropped 8 bases and J dropped 4; count of bases not matched to a gene: 14. This CDR3 comprises 16 residues. The CDR3 is CASGRDSPPVGNTIYF. The CDR3 region has the DNA TGTGCCAGCGGAAGGGACAGCCCGCCAGTGGGAAACACCATATATTTT.

Notes on this clone: A far bigger clonotype differs at one base, so this is likely a read error. The gene calls are TRBV4-3 and TRBJ2-5; TRBD1 aligns across 9 bases. This CDR3 comprises 14 residues. Germline-derived CDR1 and CDR2 are LGHNA and YSLEER. V lost 1 base to trimming and J lost 5 bases; unmatched junction nucleotides: 2. The CDR3 spells CASSQGDRDETQYF. The CDR3 nucleotides read TGCGCCAGCAGCCAAGGGGACAGGGATGAGACCCAGTACTTC.

The V and J genes are TRBV9 and TRBJ2-3; the D is unclear. Germline CDR1 SGDLS, CDR2 YYNGEE. This CDR3 spans 15 amino acids. The V gene lost 3 bases and the J gene lost 2 bases, with 13 bases spanning the gap. The CDR3: CASSETDRYTDTQYF. CDR3 in DNA: TGTGCCAGCAGCGAGACCGATAGATACACAGATACGCAGTATTTT.

The V gene is TRBV5-1, the J gene TRBJ2-2; D call uncertain. The ends were cut back, 0 bases at V and 6 bases at J, with 9 bases in the middle. CDR3 length: 14 amino acids. Germline-derived CDR1 and CDR2 are SGHRS and YFSETQ. CDR3 nucleotide sequence: TGCGCCAGCAGCTTGGACGGTATGTCCGGGGAGCTGTTTTTT. Its protein product is CASSLDGMSGELFF.

This clone was counted a few times. The genes are TRBV30 and TRBJ2-4, with D uncertain. CDR3 length: 10 amino acids. V was shortened by 3 bases and J by 3 bases, with 0 bases between the two germline ends. CDR1 and CDR2 from the germline V gene are GTSNPN and SVGIG (reference sequence). The CDR3 bases are TGTGCCTGGAGCAAAAACATTCAGTACTTC. This gives the protein CAWSKNIQYF.

The sample holds one count of this clone. The chain is built from TRBV15 and TRBJ2-4, with a possible D match to TRBD1 (5 bases). Germline V gene lookup returns CDR1 LNHNV and CDR2 YYDKDF (reference sequence). Trimming took off 4 bases at V and 7 bases at J, with 20 bases between the two ends. The length of the CDR3 is 16 residues. CDR3 nucleotide sequence: TGTGCCACCAGCATGTTGGAGTTGGCCCAGGGTAACATTCAGTACTTC. It codes for CATSMLELAQGNIQYF. The full variable domain, completed using reference TRBV15 and TRBJ2-4, is DAMVIQNPRYQVTQFGKPVTLSCSQTLNHNVMYWYQQKSSQAPKLLFHYYDKDFNNEADTPDNFQSRRPNTSFCFLDIRSPGLGDTAMYLCATSMLELAQGNIQYFGAGTRLSVL.

A remark on this clone: A far bigger clonotype differs at one base, so this is likely a read error. This chain uses TRBV28 with TRBJ2-5, with D unclear. CDR3 length equals 12 residues. CDR1 is MDHEN, CDR2 SYDVKM, per germline. The CDR3 region is CASSGYQEAQYF. The CDR3 nucleotides are TGTGCCAGCAGTGGGTACCAAGAGGCCCAGTACTTC.

The chain uses TRBV9 and TRBJ1-2, with TRBD1 as a possible D gene (5 bases). The CDR3 totals 12 residues. The V and J ends lost 0 bases and 8 bases respectively, with 8 bases between them. The germline gives CDR1 SGDLS, CDR2 YYNGEE. CDR3 bases: TGTGCCAGCAGCGTAGTTGGGGACGGCTACACCTTC. Its protein product is CASSVVGDGYTF.

The chain employs TRBV30 and TRBJ1-2; TRBD1 is a possible D gene (5 bases). Germline CDR1 and CDR2: GTSNPN and SVGIG (reference sequence). The CDR3 is 14 residues long. Trimming cost V 3 bases and J 4 bases, with 15 bases left between them. This CDR3 reads CAWRRGAGTYGYTF. The CDR3 DNA sequence: TGTGCCTGGAGGCGGGGCGCTGGGACCTATGGCTACACCTTC.

This clone was observed many times. The chain joins TRBV4-1 to TRBJ2-3; 14 nucleotides line up with TRBD2. The CDR3 spans 16 residues. The V gene's germline CDR1 is MGHRA and CDR2 YSYEKL. V lost 4 bases to trimming and J lost 6 bases; unmatched junction nucleotides: 6. The CDR3 DNA sequence: TGCGCCAGCAGCCCGACTAGCGGGAGGGCCCTGGATACGCAGTATTTT. This encodes CASSPTSGRALDTQYF.

This clone occurred a few times. The chain recombines TRBV12-5 with TRBJ2-3; no clear D. CDR1 is LGHNT and CDR2 is FRNRAP in the germline V gene. This CDR3 comprises 14 residues. The CDR3 spells CPYRLVCVTDTQYF. The CDR3 coding sequence is TGTCCCTACCGTCTAGTATGTGTCACAGATACGCAGTATTTT.

This clone was seen just once. This sequence joins TRBV7-8 and TRBJ2-1; D not certain. The CDR3 sequence is 15 residues long. The V end lost 5 bases, the J end lost 1 base, and 12 bases lay between the germline ends. CDR1 SGHVS and CDR2 FQNEAQ come from the germline V gene. CDR3 region: CASSPLGASYNEQFF. DNA of the CDR3: TGTGCCAGCAGCCCCCTGGGTGCGTCCTACAATGAGCAGTTCTTC.

This clone was detected many times. An end of the junction differs from the germline gene, which may be a read error. The chain has TRBV5-5 and TRBJ1-2; possibly TRBD1 for D (6 bases). CDR3 length: 15 residues. The germline CDR1 and CDR2 sequences are SGHKS and YYEKEE (reference sequence). The CDR3 DNA follows: TGTGTCAGCAGCTTGTCGCCAACAGGGAAGGATGGCTACACCTTC. Protein sequence: CVSSLSPTGKDGYTF.

This clone was detected ten times or more. The V call is TRBV30, the J call TRBJ1-2; 7 bases map to TRBD1. The length of the CDR3 is 13 residues. CDR1 is GTSNPN and CDR2 is SVGIG in the germline V gene (reference sequence). V was clipped by 8 bases and J by 1 base; unmatched bases: 7. CDR3 DNA sequence: TGTGCCGGAAGTGGACAGGATAACTATGGCTACACCTTC. Translated: CAGSGQDNYGYTF.